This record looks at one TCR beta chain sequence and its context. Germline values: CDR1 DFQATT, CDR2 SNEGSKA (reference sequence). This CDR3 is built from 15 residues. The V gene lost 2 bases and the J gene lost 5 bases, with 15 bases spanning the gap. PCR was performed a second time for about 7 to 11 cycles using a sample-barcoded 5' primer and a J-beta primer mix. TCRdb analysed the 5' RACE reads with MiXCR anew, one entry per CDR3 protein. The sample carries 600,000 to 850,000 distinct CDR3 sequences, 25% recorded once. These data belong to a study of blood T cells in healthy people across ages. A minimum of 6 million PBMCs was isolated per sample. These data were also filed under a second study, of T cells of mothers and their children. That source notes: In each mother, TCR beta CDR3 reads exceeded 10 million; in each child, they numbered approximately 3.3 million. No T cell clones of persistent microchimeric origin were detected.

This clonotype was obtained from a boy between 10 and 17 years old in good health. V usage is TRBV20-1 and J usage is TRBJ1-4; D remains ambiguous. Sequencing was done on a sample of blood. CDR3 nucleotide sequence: TGCAGTGCTAGAAGCGCGGGAGGGAAGAATGAAAAACTGTTTTTT. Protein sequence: CSARSAGGKNEKLFF.